Described below is a single T cell receptor (beta chain) sequence and its context. As originally analysed: Amplification with reference gene primers provided the estimates of nucleated cell counts. The assay was immunoSEQ multiplex PCR, and TCRdb's table has in-frame clones only and misses some. V, J and clone size were drawn from that table, and D and trimming were deduced from the DNA. This table has 150,000 to 200,000 clones, around 82% appearing once. This record belongs to a study of blood T cell repertoires in COVID-19. For the study at large: Whether acute or convalescent, the COVID-19 samples came from the United States, Italy and Spain. Sample material is recorded as cDNA or gDNA derived from T cells, B-cell-depleted T cells, or PBMCs.

Per the germline V gene, CDR1 is LGHDT and CDR2 is YNNKEL (reference sequence). The CDR3 is made up of 15 amino acids. V was clipped by 8 bases and J by 0 bases; unmatched bases: 6. The sequenced sample consisted of peripheral blood. The origin of this receptor is a woman in her thirties or forties with COVID-19, enrolled during active disease. The gene calls are TRBV3-1 (or the pseudogene TRBV3-2) and TRBJ1-3; 8 positions agree with TRBD1. CDR3 region: CASGQGAPSGNTIYF. Here the CDR3 DNA reads TGTGCCAGCGGGCAGGGGGCCCCCTCTGGAAACACCATATATTTT.